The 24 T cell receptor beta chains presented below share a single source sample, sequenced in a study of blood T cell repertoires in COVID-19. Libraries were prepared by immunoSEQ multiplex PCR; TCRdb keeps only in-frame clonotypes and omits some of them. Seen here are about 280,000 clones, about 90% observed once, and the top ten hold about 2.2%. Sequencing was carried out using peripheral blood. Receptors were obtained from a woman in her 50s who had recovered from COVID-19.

CDR3 amino acids: CASSPFRTSGRTNEQFF. CDR3 in DNA: TGTGCCAGCTCACCATTTCGGACTAGCGGGAGGACGAATGAGCAGTTCTTC. V is TRBV18 and J is TRBJ2-1; TRBD2 matches 14 bases. CDR1 is KGHSH and CDR2 is LQKENI in the germline V gene. The CDR3 consists of 17 residues. V was pared by 2 bases and J by 7 bases, with 7 bases of the junction left unmatched.

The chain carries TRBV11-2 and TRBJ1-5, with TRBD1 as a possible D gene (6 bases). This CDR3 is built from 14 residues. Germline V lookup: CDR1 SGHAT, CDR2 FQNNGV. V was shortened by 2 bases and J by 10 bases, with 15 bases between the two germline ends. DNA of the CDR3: TGTGCCAGCAGCTTACCCGGGACATCTAATCCCCAGCATTTT. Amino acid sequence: CASSLPGTSNPQHF.

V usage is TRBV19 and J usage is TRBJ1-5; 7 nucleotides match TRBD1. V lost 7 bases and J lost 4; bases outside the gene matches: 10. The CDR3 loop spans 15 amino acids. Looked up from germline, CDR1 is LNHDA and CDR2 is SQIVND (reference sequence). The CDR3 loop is CASTPGQVLNQPQHF. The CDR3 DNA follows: TGTGCCAGTACCCCAGGACAGGTCCTTAATCAGCCCCAGCATTTT.

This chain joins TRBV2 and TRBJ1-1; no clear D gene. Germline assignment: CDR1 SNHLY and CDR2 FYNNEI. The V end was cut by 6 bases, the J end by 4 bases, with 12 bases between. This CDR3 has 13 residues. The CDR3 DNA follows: TGTGCCAGCAGGTTGGAGGGTGGCACTGAAGCTTTCTTT. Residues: CASRLEGGTEAFF.

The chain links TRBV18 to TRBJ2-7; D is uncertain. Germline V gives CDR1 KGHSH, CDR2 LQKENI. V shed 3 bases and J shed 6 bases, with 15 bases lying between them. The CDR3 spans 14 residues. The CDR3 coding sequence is TGTGCCAGCTCACCCCTCCCGGGTCAGTTCGAGCAGTACTTC. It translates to CASSPLPGQFEQYF.

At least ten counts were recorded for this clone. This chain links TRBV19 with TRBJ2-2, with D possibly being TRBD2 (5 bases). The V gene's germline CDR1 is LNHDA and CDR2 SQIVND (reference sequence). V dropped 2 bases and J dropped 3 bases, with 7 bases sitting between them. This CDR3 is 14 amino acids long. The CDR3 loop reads CASSIWGDTGELFF. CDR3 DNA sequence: TGTGCCAGTAGTATATGGGGAGACACCGGGGAGCTGTTTTTT.

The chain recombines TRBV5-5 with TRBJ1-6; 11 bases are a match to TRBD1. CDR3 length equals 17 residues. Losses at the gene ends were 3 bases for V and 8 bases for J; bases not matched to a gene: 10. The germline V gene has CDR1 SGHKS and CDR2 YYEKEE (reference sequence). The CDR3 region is CASSSDPGQGAYSPLHF. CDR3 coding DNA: TGTGCCAGCAGCTCCGACCCCGGACAGGGGGCTTATTCACCCCTCCACTTT. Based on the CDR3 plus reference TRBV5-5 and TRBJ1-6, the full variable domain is DAGVTQSPTHLIKTRGQQVTLRCSPISGHKSVSWYQQVLGQGPQFIFQYYEKEERGRGNFPDRFSARQFPNYSSELNVNALLLGDSALYLCASSSDPGQGAYSPLHFGNGTRLTVT.

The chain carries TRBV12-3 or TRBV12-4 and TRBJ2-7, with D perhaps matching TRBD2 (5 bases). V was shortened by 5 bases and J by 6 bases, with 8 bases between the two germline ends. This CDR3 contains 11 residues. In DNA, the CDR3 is TGTGCCAGCAGTCTAGGGAGCGAGCAGTACTTC. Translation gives CASSLGSEQYF.

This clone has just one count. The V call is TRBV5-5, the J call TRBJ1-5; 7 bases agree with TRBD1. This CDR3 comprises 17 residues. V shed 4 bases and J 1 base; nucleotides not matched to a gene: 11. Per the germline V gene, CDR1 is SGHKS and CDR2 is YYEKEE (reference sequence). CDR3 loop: CASSIWETGLSNQPQHF. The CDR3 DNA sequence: TGTGCCAGCAGCATATGGGAGACAGGGTTAAGCAATCAGCCCCAGCATTTT.

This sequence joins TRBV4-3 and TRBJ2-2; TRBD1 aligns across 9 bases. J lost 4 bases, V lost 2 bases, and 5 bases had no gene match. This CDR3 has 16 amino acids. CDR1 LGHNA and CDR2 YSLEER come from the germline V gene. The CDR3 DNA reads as TGCGCCAGCAGCCAAAGGCTGACAGGGGGCACCGGGGAGCTGTTTTTT. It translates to CASSQRLTGGTGELFF.

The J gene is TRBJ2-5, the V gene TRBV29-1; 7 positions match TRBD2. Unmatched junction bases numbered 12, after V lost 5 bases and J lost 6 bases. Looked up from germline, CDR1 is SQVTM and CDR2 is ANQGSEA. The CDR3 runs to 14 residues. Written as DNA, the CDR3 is TGCAGCGTTCAATTGGGGGGGGTTCCGCAGACCCAGTACTTC. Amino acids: CSVQLGGVPQTQYF.

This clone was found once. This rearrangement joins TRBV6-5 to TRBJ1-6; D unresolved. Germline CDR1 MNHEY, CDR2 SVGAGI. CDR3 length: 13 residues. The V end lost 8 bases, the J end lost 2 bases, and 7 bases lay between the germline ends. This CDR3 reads CASREPYNSPLHF. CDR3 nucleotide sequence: TGTGCCAGCCGGGAACCCTATAATTCACCCCTCCACTTT.

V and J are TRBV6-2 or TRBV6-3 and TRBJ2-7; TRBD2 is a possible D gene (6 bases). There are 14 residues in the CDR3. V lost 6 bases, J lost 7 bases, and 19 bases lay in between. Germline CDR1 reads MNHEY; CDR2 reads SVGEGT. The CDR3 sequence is CASSRPGTFREQYF. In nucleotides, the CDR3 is TGTGCCAGCAGCCGCCCTGGGACTTTCCGGGAGCAGTACTTC.

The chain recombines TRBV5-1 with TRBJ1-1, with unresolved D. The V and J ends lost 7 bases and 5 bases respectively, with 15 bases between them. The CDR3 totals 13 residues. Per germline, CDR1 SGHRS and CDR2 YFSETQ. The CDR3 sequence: CASVPQGRTEAFF. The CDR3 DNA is TGCGCCAGCGTTCCCCAAGGGAGAACTGAAGCTTTCTTT. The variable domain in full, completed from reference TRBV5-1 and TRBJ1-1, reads KAGVTQTPRYLIKTRGQQVTLSCSPISGHRSVSWYQQTPGQGLQFLFEYFSETQRNKGNFPGRFSGRQFSNSRSEMNVSTLELGDSALYLCASVPQGRTEAFFGQGTRLTVV.

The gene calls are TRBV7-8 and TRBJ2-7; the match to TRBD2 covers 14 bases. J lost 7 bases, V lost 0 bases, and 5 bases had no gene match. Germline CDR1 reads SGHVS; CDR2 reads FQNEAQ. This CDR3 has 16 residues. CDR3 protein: CASSLAGLAGVGEQYF. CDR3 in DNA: TGTGCCAGCAGCTTAGCGGGACTAGCGGGAGTTGGAGAGCAGTACTTC.

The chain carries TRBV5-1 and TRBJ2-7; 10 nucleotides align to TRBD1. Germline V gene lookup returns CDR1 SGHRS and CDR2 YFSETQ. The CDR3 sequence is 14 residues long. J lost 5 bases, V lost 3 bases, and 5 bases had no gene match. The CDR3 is CASSSDRGVNEQYF. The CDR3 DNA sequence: TGCGCCAGCAGCTCGGACAGGGGGGTGAACGAGCAGTACTTC.

CDR3 in amino acids: CASSTTLLLQETQYF. As DNA, the CDR3 is TGTGCCAGCAGCACGACACTCCTCCTCCAAGAGACCCAGTACTTC. This chain joins TRBV9 and TRBJ2-5; unclear D gene. V gave up 4 bases and J gave up 1 base, with 14 bases separating them. The CDR3 runs to 15 residues. Germline V CDR1 and CDR2: SGDLS, YYNGEE.

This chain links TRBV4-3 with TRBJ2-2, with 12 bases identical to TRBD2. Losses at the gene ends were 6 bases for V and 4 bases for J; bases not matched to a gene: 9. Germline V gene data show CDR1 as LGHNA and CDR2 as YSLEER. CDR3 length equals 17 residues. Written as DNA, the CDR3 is TGCGCCAGCAGTTTTATTCTAGCGGGGGGGCCCACCGGGGAGCTGTTTTTT. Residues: CASSFILAGGPTGELFF.

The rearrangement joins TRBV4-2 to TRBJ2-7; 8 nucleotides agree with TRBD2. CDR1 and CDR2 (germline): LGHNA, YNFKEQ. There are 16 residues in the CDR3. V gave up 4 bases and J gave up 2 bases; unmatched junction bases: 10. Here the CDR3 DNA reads TGTGCCAGCAGCCCCCGTGGTAGCGGGATACCCTACGAGCAGTACTTC. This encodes CASSPRGSGIPYEQYF.

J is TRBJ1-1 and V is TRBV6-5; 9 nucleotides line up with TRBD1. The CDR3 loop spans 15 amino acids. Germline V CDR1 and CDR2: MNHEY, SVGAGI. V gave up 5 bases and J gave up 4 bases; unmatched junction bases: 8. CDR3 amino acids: CASSRTGGRGTEAFF. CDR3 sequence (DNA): TGTGCCAGCAGTAGAACAGGGGGCAGAGGCACTGAAGCTTTCTTT.

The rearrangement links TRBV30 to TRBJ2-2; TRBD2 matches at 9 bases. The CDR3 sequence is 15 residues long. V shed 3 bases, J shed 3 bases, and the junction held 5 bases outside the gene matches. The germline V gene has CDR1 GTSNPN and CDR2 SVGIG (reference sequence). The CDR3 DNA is TGTGCCTGGAGCCGGACTAGCGATGACACCGGGGAGCTGTTTTTT. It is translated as CAWSRTSDDTGELFF.

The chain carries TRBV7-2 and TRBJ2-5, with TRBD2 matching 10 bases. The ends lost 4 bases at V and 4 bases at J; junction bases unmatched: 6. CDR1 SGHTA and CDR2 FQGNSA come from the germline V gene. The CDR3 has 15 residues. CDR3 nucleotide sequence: TGTGCCAGCAGCTCTCGGACTAGCGGAAGAGAGACCCAGTACTTC. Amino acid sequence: CASSSRTSGRETQYF.

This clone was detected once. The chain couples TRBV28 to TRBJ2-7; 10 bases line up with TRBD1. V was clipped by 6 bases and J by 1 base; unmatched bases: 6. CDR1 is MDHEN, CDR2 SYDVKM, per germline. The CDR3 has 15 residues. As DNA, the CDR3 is TGTGCCAGCAGCCTCGGGACAGGGGTATCCTACGAGCAGTACTTC. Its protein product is CASSLGTGVSYEQYF.

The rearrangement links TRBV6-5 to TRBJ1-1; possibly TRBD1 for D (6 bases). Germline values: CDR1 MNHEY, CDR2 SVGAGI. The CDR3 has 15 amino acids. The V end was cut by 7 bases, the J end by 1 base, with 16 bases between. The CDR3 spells CASKGGAYENTEAFF. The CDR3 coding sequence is TGTGCCAGCAAAGGGGGGGCTTATGAGAACACTGAAGCTTTCTTT.